One sample yielded the 27 T cell receptor beta chains listed below, sequenced in a study of shared clonotypes between healthy human individuals. The data were produced by immunoSEQ multiplex PCR, yet TCRdb's version contains in-frame clones alone and is incomplete. Of some 200,000 clones in the sample, about 68% were seen once. Sequencing input: memory CD4+ T cells sorted from blood. The subset was: CD45RA-negative fraction. The receptors here all came from a man aged 30 to 45 in good health.

This chain joins TRBV6-6 and TRBJ1-4; D is unresolved. Trimming took 6 bases from V and 2 from J, leaving 10 bases between them. In germline, CDR1 is MNHNY, CDR2 SVGAGI (reference sequence). The CDR3 sequence is 14 residues long. CDR3 protein: CASRRSETNEKLFF. The CDR3 nucleotides read TGTGCCAGCAGGAGAAGTGAGACTAATGAAAAACTGTTTTTT.

V and J are TRBV27 and TRBJ2-1; D is ambiguous. V was cut by 1 base and J by 2 bases, with 18 bases left in between. The CDR3 runs to 18 residues. Germline V gene data show CDR1 as MNHEY and CDR2 as SMNVEV (reference sequence). CDR3 bases: TGTGCCAGCAGTTTATACGCGCGCGGCTGGGAACCCTACAATGAGCAGTTCTTC. Protein product: CASSLYARGWEPYNEQFF.

This clone has a handful of counts. The gene calls are TRBV18 and TRBJ1-2, with 10 bases that match TRBD1. The junction had 8 bases not matched to a gene; V was cut back by 5 bases and J by 8 bases. There are 14 residues in the CDR3. Germline CDR1 reads KGHSH; CDR2 reads LQKENI. This CDR3 reads CASSETGTGDGYTF. The CDR3 DNA reads TGTGCCAGCTCAGAGACCGGGACAGGGGACGGCTACACCTTC.

The chain links TRBV21-1 to TRBJ2-1. TRBV21-1 is designated a pseudogene. This CDR3 region has 12 residues. In DNA form, the CDR3 reads TGTGCCAGCATCAGAGGGGGGTATGAGCAGTTCTTC. Translated, it gives CASIRGGYEQFF.

This clone was recorded a few times. Other DNA sequences in the sample encode the same CDR3. The chain is built from TRBV11-2 and TRBJ2-3; D gene ambiguous. Trimming removed 3 bases at V and 1 base at J, with 5 bases between. Looked up from germline, CDR1 is SGHAT and CDR2 is FQNNGV. The CDR3 spans 13 residues. This CDR3 is CASSLLGTDTQYF. DNA of the CDR3: TGTGCCAGCAGCTTGTTGGGCACAGATACGCAGTATTTT.

This clone was observed a handful of times. The chain uses TRBV7-2 and TRBJ2-1; weak D call: TRBD2 (6 bases). Looked up from germline, CDR1 is SGHTA and CDR2 is FQGNSA. The V gene lost 2 bases and the J gene lost 0 bases, with 8 bases spanning the gap. The CDR3 has 15 amino acids. CDR3 sequence (DNA): TGTGCCAGCAGCTTAACGACTAGCTCCTACAATGAGCAGTTCTTC. It codes for CASSLTTSSYNEQFF. The whole variable domain, remainder taken from reference TRBV7-2 and TRBJ2-1, is GAGVSQSPSNKVTEKGKDVELRCDPISGHTALYWYRQSLGQGLEFLIYFQGNSAPDKSGLPSDRFSAERTGGSVSTLTIQRTQQEDSAVYLCASSLTTSSYNEQFFGPGTRLTVL.

The J gene is TRBJ2-1, the V gene TRBV6-1; 7 positions match TRBD2. J gave up 8 bases and V 0 bases, and 10 bases lay outside the gene matches. CDR3 length: 16 residues. Germline V gene data show CDR1 as MNHNS and CDR2 as SASEGT. The CDR3 DNA reads TGTGCCAGCAGTGAAGCAACTCGGGTCCGGGGGGATGAGCAGTTCTTC. Residues: CASSEATRVRGDEQFF.

The J gene is TRBJ2-1, the V gene TRBV19; a weak D match, TRBD2 (5 bases). Germline V gene sequence: CDR1 LNHDA, CDR2 SQIVND (reference sequence). V was clipped by 4 bases and J by 10 bases, with 14 bases between them. This CDR3 region has 13 residues. CDR3 DNA sequence: TGTGCCAGTAGTAGCCGATGGAGCGGCGAGCAGTTCTTC. This translates into CASSSRWSGEQFF. The full variable domain, in which reference TRBV19 and TRBJ2-1 provide the parts outside the CDR3, is DGGITQSPKYLFRKEGQNVTLSCEQNLNHDAMYWYRQDPGQGLRLIYYSQIVNDFQKGDIAEGYSVSREKKESFPLTVTSAQKNPTAFYLCASSSRWSGEQFFGPGTRLTVL.

This clone was counted only a few times. The chain links TRBV6-4 to TRBJ2-1; D unresolved. Per germline, CDR1 MRHNA and CDR2 SNTAGT. CDR3 size: 15 residues. Trimming removed 4 bases from V and 0 bases from J, with 10 bases in between. The CDR3 DNA reads as TGTGCCAGCAGTGTACAGCCTGGCTCCTACAATGAGCAGTTCTTC. Translation gives CASSVQPGSYNEQFF.

CDR3 sequence reads: CASSLMSASTDTQYF. CDR3 bases: TGTGCCAGCAGCTTAATGTCGGCTAGCACAGATACGCAGTATTTT. This rearrangement joins TRBV11-1 to TRBJ2-3; D not certain. Trimming shortened V by 2 bases and J by 0 bases, and 9 bases separated the two germline ends. This CDR3 has 15 amino acids. The V gene's germline CDR1 is SGHAT and CDR2 FQDESV (reference sequence).

The chain couples TRBV25-1 to TRBJ1-4; D is unresolved. V lost 5 bases and J 0 bases, leaving 13 bases between the germline ends. The germline gives CDR1 MGHDK, CDR2 SYGVNS. The CDR3 totals 16 residues. The CDR3 is CASSPQRSPTNEKLFF. CDR3 nucleotide sequence: TGTGCCAGCAGTCCCCAGAGGAGCCCAACTAATGAAAAACTGTTTTTT.

The chain combines TRBV28 with TRBJ2-2, with D unclear. The CDR3 extends over 12 amino acids. V dropped 2 bases and J dropped 7 bases, with 5 bases sitting between them. Germline assignment: CDR1 MDHEN and CDR2 SYDVKM. CDR3 sequence (DNA): TGTGCCAGCAGTTTACTGGGCGGGGAGCTGTTTTTT. Translation gives CASSLLGGELFF.

This clone was counted between two and nine times. This rearrangement joins TRBV5-1 to TRBJ2-3; D not certain. V lost 4 bases, J lost 2 bases, and 11 bases lay in between. CDR3 length: 14 amino acids. The V gene's germline CDR1 is SGHRS and CDR2 YFSETQ. CDR3 DNA sequence: TGCGCCAGCAGCCAGGACCAGGCCACAGATACGCAGTATTTT. This gives the protein CASSQDQATDTQYF.

J is TRBJ2-1 and V is TRBV7-2; D is undetermined. Germline CDR1 and CDR2: SGHTA and FQGNSA. There are 13 residues in the CDR3. Trimming left V 3 bases short and J 6 bases short, with 9 bases between. The CDR3 region has the DNA TGTGCCAGCAGCTTTCAACAGTTCAATGAGCAGTTCTTC. As protein: CASSFQQFNEQFF.

The chain links TRBV7-9 to TRBJ1-1, with unresolved D. V was clipped by 6 bases and J by 0 bases, with 14 bases between them. The CDR3 is 15 amino acids. Germline V gene lookup returns CDR1 SEHNR and CDR2 FQNEAQ (reference sequence). The CDR3 reads CASRRGDTMNTEAFF. The CDR3 coding sequence is TGTGCCAGCAGGCGTGGGGATACTATGAACACTGAAGCTTTCTTT.

The chain uses TRBV10-3 and TRBJ2-5, with no clear D. CDR3 length: 12 residues. CDR1 is ENHRY, CDR2 SYGVKD, per germline. Trimming took 3 bases from V and 4 from J, leaving 6 bases between them. CDR3 sequence: CAISEPGETQYF. CDR3 in DNA: TGTGCCATCAGTGAACCAGGAGAGACCCAGTACTTC.

This clone was counted ten times or more. As DNA, the CDR3 is TGTGCCAGCAGTAAGCCGGGAGTGGGGAACTATGGCTACACCTTC. Protein: CASSKPGVGNYGYTF. V and J are TRBV6-5 and TRBJ1-2; D gene ambiguous. V was pared by 5 bases and J by 2 bases, with 15 bases between. This CDR3 spans 15 amino acids. Germline V gene sequence: CDR1 MNHEY, CDR2 SVGAGI.

The gene calls are TRBV7-9 and TRBJ2-7, with 9 bases fitting TRBD1. V shed 5 bases, J shed 4 bases, and the junction held 18 bases outside the gene matches. CDR3 size: 18 residues. Germline assignment: CDR1 SEHNR and CDR2 FQNEAQ (reference sequence). The CDR3 coding sequence is TGTGCCAGCAGCCGGGTTGATACTAACAGGGGGCCGGTTTACGAGCAGTACTTC. This translates into CASSRVDTNRGPVYEQYF.

This chain links TRBV28 with TRBJ2-7, with 8 bases lining up with TRBD2. CDR1 is MDHEN, CDR2 SYDVKM, per germline. J lost 1 base, V lost 2 bases, and 7 bases had no gene match. The CDR3 loop spans 16 amino acids. CDR3 coding DNA: TGTGCCAGCAGTTTACCGGCGGGAGGTTCATCCTACGAGCAGTACTTC. Protein sequence: CASSLPAGGSSYEQYF.

The chain carries TRBV5-4 and TRBJ1-3, with 7 bases aligning to TRBD1. Per germline, CDR1 SGHNT and CDR2 YYREEE (reference sequence). V lost 2 bases and J lost 4; bases outside the gene matches: 15. There are 18 residues in the CDR3. As DNA, the CDR3 is TGTGCCAGCAGCTTCCGACAGGGTCGACCCTCGTACGGAAACACCATATATTTT. Protein product: CASSFRQGRPSYGNTIYF.

This clone has only a few counts. The V and J genes are TRBV4-1 and TRBJ1-2; the D is unclear. The CDR3 is made up of 13 amino acids. V was trimmed by 7 bases and J by 3 bases, leaving 12 bases between them. Per the germline V gene, CDR1 is MGHRA and CDR2 is YSYEKL. CDR3 residues: CASTNRRHYGYTF. Here the CDR3 DNA reads TGCGCCAGCACGAATAGGAGACACTATGGCTACACCTTC.

This chain connects TRBV7-8 to TRBJ2-1; 9 nucleotides match TRBD2. CDR1 is SGHVS and CDR2 is FQNEAQ in the germline V gene. V shed 1 base, J shed 6 bases, and the junction held 7 bases outside the gene matches. The CDR3 is 16 residues long. CDR3 loop: CASSLVGLAGFNEQFF. DNA of the CDR3: TGTGCCAGCAGCTTAGTCGGCCTAGCGGGGTTCAATGAGCAGTTCTTC.

This chain joins TRBV29-1 and TRBJ2-5, with 12 bases lining up with TRBD1. CDR3 size: 14 residues. The V gene's germline CDR1 is SQVTM and CDR2 ANQGSEA. V was clipped by 8 bases and J by 5 bases; unmatched bases: 9. Here the CDR3 DNA reads TGCAGCACAACCGGGACAGGGGGCGGGGAGACCCAGTACTTC. Its translation: CSTTGTGGGETQYF.

In this sample, this clone turned up once. The rearrangement links TRBV15 to TRBJ2-3, with D perhaps TRBD1 (5 bases). Looked up from germline, CDR1 is LNHNV and CDR2 is YYDKDF (reference sequence). Trimming took off 0 bases at V and 0 bases at J, with 7 bases between the two ends. CDR3 length: 15 residues. CDR3 region: CATSRDGASTDTQYF. The DNA for the CDR3 is TGTGCCACCAGCAGAGATGGGGCTAGCACAGATACGCAGTATTTT.

The rearrangement links TRBV18 to TRBJ2-1, with 10 bases that match TRBD1. The trim removed 5 bases at V and 10 bases at J, leaving 14 bases unmatched. CDR1 is KGHSH, CDR2 LQKENI, per germline. This CDR3 is built from 16 residues. This CDR3 is CASSGPGQGPVKEQFF. The CDR3 region has the DNA TGTGCCAGCTCAGGGCCGGGACAGGGGCCTGTAAAGGAGCAGTTCTTC. Full variable domain (remainder filled in from reference TRBV18 and TRBJ2-1): NAGVMQNPRHLVRRRGQEARLRCSPMKGHSHVYWYRQLPEEGLKFMVYLQKENIIDESGMPKERFSAEFPKEGPSILRIQQVVRGDSAAYFCASSGPGQGPVKEQFFGPGTRLTVL.

The rearrangement joins TRBV7-2 to TRBJ2-3; D is ambiguous. CDR1 and CDR2 (germline): SGHTA, FQGNSA. The ends were cut back, 3 bases at V and 5 bases at J, with 6 bases in the middle. CDR3 length: 12 residues. DNA for the CDR3: TGTGCCAGCAGCTTGTGGGGAGATACGCAGTATTTT. It encodes CASSLWGDTQYF.

The V and J genes are TRBV15 and TRBJ2-1; 13 nucleotides match TRBD2. Germline V CDR1 and CDR2: LNHNV, YYDKDF (reference sequence). This CDR3 is 21 amino acids long. J lost 10 bases, V lost 0 bases, and 21 bases had no gene match. CDR3 DNA sequence: TGTGCCACCAGCAGAGATATCCGCCGTGCACTAGCGGGAGGGGCTACTTGGGAGCAGTTCTTC. This sequence encodes CATSRDIRRALAGGATWEQFF.